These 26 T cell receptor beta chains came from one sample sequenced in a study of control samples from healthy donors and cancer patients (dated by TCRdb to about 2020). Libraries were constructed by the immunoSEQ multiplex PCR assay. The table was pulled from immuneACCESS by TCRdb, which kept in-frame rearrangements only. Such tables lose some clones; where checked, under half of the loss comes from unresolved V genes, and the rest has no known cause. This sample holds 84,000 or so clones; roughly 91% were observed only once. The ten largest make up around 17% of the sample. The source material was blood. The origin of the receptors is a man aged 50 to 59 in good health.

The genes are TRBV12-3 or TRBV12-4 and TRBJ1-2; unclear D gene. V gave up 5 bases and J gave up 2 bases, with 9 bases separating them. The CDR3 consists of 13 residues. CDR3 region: CASSPRRNYGYTF. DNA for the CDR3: TGTGCCAGCAGTCCCAGACGGAACTATGGCTACACCTTC.

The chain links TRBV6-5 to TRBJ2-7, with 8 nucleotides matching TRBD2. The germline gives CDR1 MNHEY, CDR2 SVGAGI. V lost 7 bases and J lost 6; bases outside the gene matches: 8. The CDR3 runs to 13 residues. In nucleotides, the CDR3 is TGTGCCAGCACTGGCGGGGGGAAACTCGAGCAGTACTTC. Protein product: CASTGGGKLEQYF.

The CDR3 reads CASSPLQISNEKLFF. The CDR3 bases are TGTGCCAGCAGTCCCCTACAGATCTCAAATGAAAAACTGTTTTTT. The rearrangement links TRBV6-5 to TRBJ1-4; D is ambiguous. Germline-derived CDR1 and CDR2 are MNHEY and SVGAGI. The CDR3 has 15 amino acids. Trimming removed 5 bases at V and 5 bases at J, with 15 bases between.

CDR3 protein: CAAHNRDYYGYTF. CDR3 DNA: TGTGCCGCCCACAATAGGGATTATTATGGCTACACCTTC. This chain links TRBV2 with TRBJ1-2; no clear D gene. The CDR3 is made up of 13 amino acids. Germline V CDR1 and CDR2: SNHLY, FYNNEI. V was trimmed by 11 bases and J by 5 bases, leaving 18 bases between them. The whole variable domain, remainder taken from reference TRBV2 and TRBJ1-2, is EPEVTQTPSHQVTQMGQEVILRCVPISNHLYFYWYRQILGQKVEFLVSFYNNEISEKSEIFDDQFSVERPDGSNFTLKIRSTKLEDSAMYFCAAHNRDYYGYTFGSGTRLTVV.

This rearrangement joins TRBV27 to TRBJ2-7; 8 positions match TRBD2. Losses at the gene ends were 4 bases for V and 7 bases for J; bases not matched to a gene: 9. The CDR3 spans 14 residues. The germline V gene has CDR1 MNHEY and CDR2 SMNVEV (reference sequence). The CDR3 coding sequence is TGTGCCAGCAGTTGGCGGGGGGTCCCGGGGGAGCAGTACTTC. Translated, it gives CASSWRGVPGEQYF.

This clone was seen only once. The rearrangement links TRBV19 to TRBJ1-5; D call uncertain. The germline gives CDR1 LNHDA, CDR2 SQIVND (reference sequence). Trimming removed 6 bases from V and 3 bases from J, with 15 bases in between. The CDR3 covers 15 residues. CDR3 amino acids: CASRKGVGNNQPQHF. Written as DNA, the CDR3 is TGTGCCAGTAGAAAGGGAGTTGGGAACAATCAGCCCCAGCATTTT.

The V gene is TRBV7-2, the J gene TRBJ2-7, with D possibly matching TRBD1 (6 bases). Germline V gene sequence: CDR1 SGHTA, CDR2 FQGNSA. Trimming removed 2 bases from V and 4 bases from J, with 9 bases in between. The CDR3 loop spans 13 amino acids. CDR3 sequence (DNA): TGTGCCAGCAGCTTAACAGGGATTTACGAGCAGTACTTC. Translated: CASSLTGIYEQYF.

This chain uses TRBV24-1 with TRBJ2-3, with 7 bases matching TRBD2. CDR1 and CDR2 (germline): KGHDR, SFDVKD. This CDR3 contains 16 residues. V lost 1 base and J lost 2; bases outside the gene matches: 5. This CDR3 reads CATSDFKRGSTDTQYF. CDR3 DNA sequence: TGTGCCACCAGTGATTTCAAGCGGGGATCCACAGATACGCAGTATTTT.

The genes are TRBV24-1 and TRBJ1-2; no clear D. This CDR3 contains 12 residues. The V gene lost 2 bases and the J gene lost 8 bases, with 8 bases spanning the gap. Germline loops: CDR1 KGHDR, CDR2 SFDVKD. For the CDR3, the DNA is TGTGCCACCAGTGATTCCGCGGGCGGCTACACCTTC. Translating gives CATSDSAGGYTF.

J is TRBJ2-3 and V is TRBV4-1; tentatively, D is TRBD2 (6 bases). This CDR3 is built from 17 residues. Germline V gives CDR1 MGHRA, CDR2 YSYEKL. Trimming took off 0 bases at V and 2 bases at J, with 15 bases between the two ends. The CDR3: CASSQDPSAGNTDTQYF. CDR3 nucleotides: TGCGCCAGCAGCCAAGATCCTAGCGCAGGGAACACAGATACGCAGTATTTT.

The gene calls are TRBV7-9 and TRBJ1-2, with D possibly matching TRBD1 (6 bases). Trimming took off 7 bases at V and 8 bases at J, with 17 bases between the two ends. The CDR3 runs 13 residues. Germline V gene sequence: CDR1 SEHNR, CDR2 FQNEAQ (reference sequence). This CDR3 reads CASTISHRDGYTF. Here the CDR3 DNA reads TGTGCCAGCACGATCTCCCACAGGGACGGCTACACCTTC.

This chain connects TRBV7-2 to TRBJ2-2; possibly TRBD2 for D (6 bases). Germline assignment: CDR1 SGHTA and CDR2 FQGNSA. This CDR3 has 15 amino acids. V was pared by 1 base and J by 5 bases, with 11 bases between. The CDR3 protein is CASSLGRALTGELFF. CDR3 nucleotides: TGTGCCAGCAGCTTAGGGAGGGCACTTACCGGGGAGCTGTTTTTT.

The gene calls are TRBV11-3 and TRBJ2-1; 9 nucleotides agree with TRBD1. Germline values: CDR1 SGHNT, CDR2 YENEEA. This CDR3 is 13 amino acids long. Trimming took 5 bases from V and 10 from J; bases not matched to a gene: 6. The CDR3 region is CASSLGQGNEQFF. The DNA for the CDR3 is TGTGCCAGCAGCCTCGGACAGGGGAACGAGCAGTTCTTC.

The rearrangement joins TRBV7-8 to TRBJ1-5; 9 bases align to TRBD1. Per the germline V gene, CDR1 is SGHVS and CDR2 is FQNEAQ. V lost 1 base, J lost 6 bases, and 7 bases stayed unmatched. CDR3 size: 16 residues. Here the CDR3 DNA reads TGTGCCAGCAGCTTAGTACTCGGGACAGGGCGTCAGCCCCAGCATTTT. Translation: CASSLVLGTGRQPQHF.

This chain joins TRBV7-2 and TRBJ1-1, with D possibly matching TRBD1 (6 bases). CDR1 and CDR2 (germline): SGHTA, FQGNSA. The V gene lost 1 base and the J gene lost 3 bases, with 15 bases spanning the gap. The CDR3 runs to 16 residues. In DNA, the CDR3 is TGTGCCAGCAGCTTAGGCCCAGGGGAAGGGGACACTGAAGCTTTCTTT. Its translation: CASSLGPGEGDTEAFF.

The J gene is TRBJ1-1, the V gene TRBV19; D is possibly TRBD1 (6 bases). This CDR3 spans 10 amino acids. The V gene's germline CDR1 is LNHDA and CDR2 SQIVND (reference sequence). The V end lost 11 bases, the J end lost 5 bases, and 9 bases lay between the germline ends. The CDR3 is CAAGVTEAFF. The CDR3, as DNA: TGTGCCGCAGGGGTTACTGAAGCTTTCTTT.

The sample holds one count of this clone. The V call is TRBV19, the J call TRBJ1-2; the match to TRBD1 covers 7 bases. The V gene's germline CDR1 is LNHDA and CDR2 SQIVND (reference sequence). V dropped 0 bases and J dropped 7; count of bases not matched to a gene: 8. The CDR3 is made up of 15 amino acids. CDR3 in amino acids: CASSIDPDRSGGYTF. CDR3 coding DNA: TGTGCCAGTAGTATAGACCCGGACAGGTCGGGTGGCTACACCTTC.

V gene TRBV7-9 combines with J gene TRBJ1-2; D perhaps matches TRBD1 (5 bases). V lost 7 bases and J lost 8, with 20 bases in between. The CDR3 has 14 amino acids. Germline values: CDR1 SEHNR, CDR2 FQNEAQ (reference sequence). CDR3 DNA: TGTGCCAGCATCCCGGACACGTTTATGGTGGGCTACACCTTC. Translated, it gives CASIPDTFMVGYTF.

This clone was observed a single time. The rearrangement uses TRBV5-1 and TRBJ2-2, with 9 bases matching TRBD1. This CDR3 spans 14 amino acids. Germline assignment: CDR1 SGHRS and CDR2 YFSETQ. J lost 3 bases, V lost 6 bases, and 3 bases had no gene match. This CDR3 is CASKRTGDTGELFF. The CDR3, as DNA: TGCGCCAGCAAACGGACAGGGGACACCGGGGAGCTGTTTTTT.

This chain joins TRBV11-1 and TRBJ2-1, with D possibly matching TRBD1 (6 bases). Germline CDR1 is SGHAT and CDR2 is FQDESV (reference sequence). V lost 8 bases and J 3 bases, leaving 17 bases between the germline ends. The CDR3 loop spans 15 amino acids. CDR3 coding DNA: TGTGCCAGCGGAACAGGGTTGGGGAACTACAATGAGCAGTTCTTC. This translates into CASGTGLGNYNEQFF.

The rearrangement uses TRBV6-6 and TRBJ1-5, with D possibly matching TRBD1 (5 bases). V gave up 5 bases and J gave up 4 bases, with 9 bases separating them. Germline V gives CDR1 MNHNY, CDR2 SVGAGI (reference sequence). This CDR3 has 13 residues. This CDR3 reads CASSTDRNQPQHF. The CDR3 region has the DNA TGTGCCAGCAGTACTGACAGAAATCAGCCCCAGCATTTT.

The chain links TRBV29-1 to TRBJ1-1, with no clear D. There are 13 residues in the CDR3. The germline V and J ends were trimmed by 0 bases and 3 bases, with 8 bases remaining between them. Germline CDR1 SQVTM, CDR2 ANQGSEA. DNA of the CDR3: TGCAGCGTTGAAGACGGACGGTACACTGAAGCTTTCTTT. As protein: CSVEDGRYTEAFF.

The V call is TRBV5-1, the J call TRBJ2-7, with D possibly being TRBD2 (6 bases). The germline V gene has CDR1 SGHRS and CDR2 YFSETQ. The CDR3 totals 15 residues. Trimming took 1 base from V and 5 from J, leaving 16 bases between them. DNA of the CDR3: TGCGCCAGCAGCTTGAACGTGGGAGTAGCGGACGAGCAGTACTTC. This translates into CASSLNVGVADEQYF. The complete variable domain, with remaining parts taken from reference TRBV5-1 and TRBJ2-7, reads KAGVTQTPRYLIKTRGQQVTLSCSPISGHRSVSWYQQTPGQGLQFLFEYFSETQRNKGNFPGRFSGRQFSNSRSEMNVSTLELGDSALYLCASSLNVGVADEQYFGPGTRLTVT.

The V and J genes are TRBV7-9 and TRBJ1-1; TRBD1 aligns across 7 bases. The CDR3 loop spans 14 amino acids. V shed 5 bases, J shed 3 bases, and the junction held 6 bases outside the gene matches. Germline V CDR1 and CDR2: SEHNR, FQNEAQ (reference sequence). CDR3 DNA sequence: TGTGCCAGCAGCGCCCGGGACAGCTACACTGAAGCTTTCTTT. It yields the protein CASSARDSYTEAFF.

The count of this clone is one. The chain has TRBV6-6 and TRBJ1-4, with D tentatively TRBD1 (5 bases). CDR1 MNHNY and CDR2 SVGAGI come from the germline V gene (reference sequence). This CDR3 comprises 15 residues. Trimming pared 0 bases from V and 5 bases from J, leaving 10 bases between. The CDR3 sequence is CASSYSGGMNEKLFF. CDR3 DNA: TGTGCCAGCAGTTACTCTGGGGGGATGAATGAAAAACTGTTTTTT.

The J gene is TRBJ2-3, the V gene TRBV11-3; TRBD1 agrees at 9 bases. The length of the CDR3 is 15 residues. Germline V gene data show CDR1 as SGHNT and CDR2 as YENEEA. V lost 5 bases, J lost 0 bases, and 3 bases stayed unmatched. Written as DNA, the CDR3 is TGTGCCAGCAGCGCCGGGACAGGGAGCACAGATACGCAGTATTTT. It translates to CASSAGTGSTDTQYF.